This TCR beta chain was sequenced in a study of T cell responses to AZD1222 COVID-19 vaccine. Across the whole study: Whether given at about 4 or about 12 weeks, second doses were pooled.

Study observations and caveats: Seropositivity was recorded at baseline in only 6 or 7 AZD1222 recipients. Mostly white British, mostly female donors; authors suggested clonal diversity may be underestimated.

With regard to this clone: Its matching antigen is unknown.

Here immunoSEQ multiplex PCR was the method, and the copy in TCRdb shows in-frame clones only, minus some. Of around 69,000 clones in the sample, about 83% were seen once. This CDR3 is built from 15 residues. From germline, CDR1 is SGHNT and CDR2 YYREEE (reference sequence). Trimming took 0 bases from V and 8 from J, leaving 12 bases between them. This specimen was peripheral blood, taken on day 0 of AZD1222 vaccination. V usage is TRBV5-4 and J usage is TRBJ1-6; D remains ambiguous. This clonotype originated in an adult in good health. The CDR3 region is CASSLVHAGDSPLHF. Here the CDR3 DNA reads TGTGCCAGCAGCTTGGTACACGCCGGCGATTCACCCCTCCACTTT.